These 21 T cell receptor beta chains were all obtained from the same sample, sequenced in a study of cytomegalovirus exposure and HLA in healthy donors (dated by TCRdb to about 2017). Library generation was performed with the immunoSEQ multiplex PCR assay. The multiplex PCR relied on a mix of 60 forward primers for TCR Vbeta segments and 13 reverse primers for TCR Jbeta segments. TCRdb's version of the immuneACCESS table is confined to in-frame rearrangements and falls short of the full clone set. An unresolved V gene accounts for under half of the shortfall where checked; the remainder is of unknown origin. Across this sample there are 100,000 to 150,000 clones, with roughly 70% seen only once. The ten largest account for 4% of the sample. Sequencing was done on a sample of PBMCs. These receptors came from a middle-aged man in good health and CMV-seropositive.

The chain has TRBV6-1 and TRBJ2-5, with 7 bases lining up with TRBD2. The CDR3 covers 14 residues. Germline values: CDR1 MNHNS, CDR2 SASEGT. Germline trimming cut 6 bases from V and 0 bases from J; bases unmatched to any gene: 4. The CDR3 loop is CASRGSGDQETQYF. The CDR3 region has the DNA TGTGCCAGCAGGGGGAGCGGGGACCAAGAGACCCAGTACTTC.

V and J are TRBV4-2 and TRBJ2-3; the match to TRBD2 covers 11 bases. In germline, CDR1 is LGHNA, CDR2 YNFKEQ. The CDR3 spans 16 residues. After removal of 2 bases from V and 4 bases from J, the junction contained 5 bases not matched to a gene. The CDR3 loop reads CASSQKTSGVADTQYF. In nucleotides, the CDR3 is TGTGCCAGCAGCCAAAAGACTAGCGGGGTGGCAGATACGCAGTATTTT.

The gene calls are TRBV20-1 and TRBJ1-1; D is undetermined. CDR3 length: 11 amino acids. Germline CDR1 reads DFQATT; CDR2 reads SNEGSKA (reference sequence). V lost 7 bases to trimming and J lost 5 bases, with 11 bases between them. CDR3: CSVLLRTEAFF. CDR3 coding DNA: TGCAGTGTTCTGTTGAGAACTGAAGCTTTCTTT.

This sequence joins TRBV5-6 and TRBJ2-3; 12 bases are a match to TRBD2. Germline CDR1 is SGHDT and CDR2 is YYEEEE. This CDR3 is built from 17 residues. The J segment lost 6 bases and the V segment lost 1 base, leaving 9 bases of the junction unmatched. CDR3 DNA sequence: TGTGCCAGCAGCTTGAGGGCTAGCGGGAGGGCCGTGGATACGCAGTATTTT. This encodes CASSLRASGRAVDTQYF.

The J gene is TRBJ1-1, the V gene TRBV6-6; D is uncertain. CDR3 length equals 13 residues. V gave up 5 bases and J gave up 10 bases, with 17 bases separating them. The germline V gene has CDR1 MNHNY and CDR2 SVGAGI (reference sequence). The CDR3 nucleotides read TGTGCCAGCAGTGCACTATTTCGTAGCGGAGCTTTCTTT. It encodes CASSALFRSGAFF.

About this clone itself: Additional DNA sequences in this sample encode the identical CDR3. The chain joins TRBV28 to TRBJ2-7, with D hard to call. This CDR3 is 11 amino acids long. V gave up 5 bases and J gave up 3 bases, with 5 bases separating them. Germline V lookup: CDR1 MDHEN, CDR2 SYDVKM. The DNA for the CDR3 is TGTGCCAGCAGTAGCCGCTACGAGCAGTACTTC. Its translation: CASSSRYEQYF.

This clone was picked up a small number of times. The V gene is TRBV6-1, the J gene TRBJ2-1, with D tentatively TRBD2 (6 bases). CDR1 MNHNS and CDR2 SASEGT come from the germline V gene. CDR3 length: 15 amino acids. Trimming removed 2 bases from V and 6 bases from J, with 14 bases in between. The CDR3 region has the DNA TGTGCCAGCAGTGAAATTGCGGGGAACGTCAATGAGCAGTTCTTC. Its translation: CASSEIAGNVNEQFF.

The genes are TRBV5-6 and TRBJ1-6; a weak D match, TRBD1 (6 bases). Germline V gene sequence: CDR1 SGHDT, CDR2 YYEEEE. V was shortened by 3 bases and J by 6 bases, with 10 bases between the two germline ends. This CDR3 has 14 amino acids. The CDR3 region has the DNA TGTGCCAGCAGCTCAACAGGGCCTAATTCACCCCTCCACTTT. Translated, it gives CASSSTGPNSPLHF.

This clone showed up just a few times. The chain has TRBV6-1 and TRBJ2-7; D may be TRBD1 (7 bases). From germline, CDR1 is MNHNS and CDR2 SASEGT. CDR3 length equals 14 residues. V lost 7 bases, J lost 3 bases, and 16 bases lay in between. The CDR3 DNA reads as TGTGCCAGCACCAATTCAGGGGGACTCTACGAGCAGTACTTC. Its translation is CASTNSGGLYEQYF.

This chain joins TRBV5-4 and TRBJ1-2; D may be TRBD1 (6 bases). V dropped 0 bases and J dropped 8 bases, with 14 bases sitting between them. The CDR3 has 14 residues. Germline lookup yields CDR1 SGHNT and CDR2 YYREEE (reference sequence). As DNA, the CDR3 is TGTGCCAGCAGCTTGGCACAGGGAGAGTTCGGCTACACCTTC. It codes for CASSLAQGEFGYTF.

This rearrangement joins TRBV5-1 to TRBJ2-3; D uncertain. Germline loops: CDR1 SGHRS, CDR2 YFSETQ. CDR3 length: 13 amino acids. V gave up 7 bases and J gave up 5 bases, with 14 bases separating them. The CDR3 DNA is TGCGCCAGCTCCTCATATTTAGTAGATACGCAGTATTTT. It is translated as CASSSYLVDTQYF. The full variable domain, its missing parts supplied by reference TRBV5-1 and TRBJ2-3, is KAGVTQTPRYLIKTRGQQVTLSCSPISGHRSVSWYQQTPGQGLQFLFEYFSETQRNKGNFPGRFSGRQFSNSRSEMNVSTLELGDSALYLCASSSYLVDTQYFGPGTRLTVL.

This chain connects TRBV13 to TRBJ2-3; 8 positions match TRBD2. The germline V gene has CDR1 PRHDT and CDR2 FYEKMQ (reference sequence). CDR3 size: 19 residues. The J segment lost 8 bases and the V segment lost 2 bases, leaving 21 bases of the junction unmatched. The CDR3 region has the DNA TGTGCCAGCAGCTTACTCCGGGGGGGCGATTTACTTTTTTCTGGTACGCAGTATTTT. Translating gives CASSLLRGGDLLFSGTQYF.

The chain employs TRBV5-1 and TRBJ2-6; D remains ambiguous. Trimming shortened V by 2 bases and J by 0 bases, and 3 bases separated the two germline ends. The CDR3 runs to 14 residues. The germline V gene encodes CDR1 SGHRS and CDR2 YFSETQ. The CDR3 region has the DNA TGCGCCAGCAGCTTCAACTCTGGGGCCAACGTCCTGACTTTC. Translation: CASSFNSGANVLTF.

The chain joins TRBV28 to TRBJ1-1, with no clear D. Germline-derived CDR1 and CDR2 are MDHEN and SYDVKM. V was pared by 6 bases and J by 1 base, with 12 bases between. This CDR3 has 14 residues. CDR3 in amino acids: CASSPSLENTEAFF. CDR3 sequence (DNA): TGTGCCAGCAGCCCTTCCTTAGAGAACACTGAAGCTTTCTTT.

This clone was counted between two and nine times. The chain employs TRBV5-1 and TRBJ1-3; D gene unclear. The germline V and J ends were trimmed by 7 bases and 3 bases, with 14 bases remaining between them. The V gene's germline CDR1 is SGHRS and CDR2 YFSETQ. The CDR3 spans 14 residues. CDR3 in amino acids: CASGHGDVGNTIYF. The DNA of the CDR3 is TGCGCCAGCGGCCACGGGGATGTTGGAAACACCATATATTTT.

The rearrangement joins TRBV6-5 to TRBJ2-3; TRBD2 matches at 11 bases. V gave up 8 bases and J gave up 2 bases; unmatched junction bases: 3. Looked up from germline, CDR1 is MNHEY and CDR2 is SVGAGI. CDR3 size: 14 residues. CDR3 coding DNA: TGTGCCAGCCGACTAGCGGGAATCACAGATACGCAGTATTTT. Translation: CASRLAGITDTQYF.

This clone was counted once. J is TRBJ2-6 and V is TRBV7-9, with unresolved D. The CDR3 loop spans 15 amino acids. Trimming removed 4 bases from V and 1 base from J, with 8 bases in between. Germline values: CDR1 SEHNR, CDR2 FQNEAQ (reference sequence). CDR3 in DNA: TGTGCCAGCAGCTCCCTCCAGTCTGGGGCCAACGTCCTGACTTTC. Protein: CASSSLQSGANVLTF.

The V call is TRBV29-1, the J call TRBJ2-7, with TRBD2 as a possible D gene (6 bases). In germline, CDR1 is SQVTM, CDR2 ANQGSEA. The CDR3 has 13 amino acids. Trimming removed 4 bases at V and 5 bases at J, with 15 bases between. In nucleotides, the CDR3 is TGCAGCGTTGTTAGGGGTAGGGAGGACGAGCAGTACTTC. It is translated as CSVVRGREDEQYF.

There are a few counts of this clone. The V call is TRBV11-3, the J call TRBJ2-3; D ambiguous. Germline V CDR1 and CDR2: SGHNT, YENEEA. The CDR3 is 14 residues long. The V end lost 5 bases, the J end lost 0 bases, and 9 bases lay between the germline ends. This CDR3 is CASSPEPSTDTQYF. The CDR3 coding sequence is TGTGCCAGCAGCCCGGAGCCTAGCACAGATACGCAGTATTTT.

This chain links TRBV5-1 with TRBJ1-1; a possible D gene is TRBD1 (5 bases). This CDR3 region has 14 residues. Germline V lookup: CDR1 SGHRS, CDR2 YFSETQ. The V end was cut by 2 bases, the J end by 0 bases, with 8 bases between. The CDR3 is CASSFRQMNTEAFF. CDR3 nucleotide sequence: TGCGCCAGCAGCTTTCGACAGATGAACACTGAAGCTTTCTTT.

The chain joins TRBV7-3 to TRBJ2-1; TRBD2 is a possible D gene (6 bases). Per germline, CDR1 SGHTA and CDR2 FQGTGA. The V end lost 2 bases, the J end lost 5 bases, and 13 bases lay between the germline ends. This CDR3 comprises 15 residues. The CDR3 DNA follows: TGTGCCAGCAGCTTAGGGGCGGGAAATCACAATGAGCAGTTCTTC. Its translation: CASSLGAGNHNEQFF. Using reference TRBV7-3 and TRBJ2-1 for the parts outside the CDR3, the full variable domain is GAGVSQTPSNKVTEKGKYVELRCDPISGHTALYWYRQSLGQGPEFLIYFQGTGAADDSGLPNDRFFAVRPEGSVSTLKIQRTERGDSAVYLCASSLGAGNHNEQFFGPGTRLTVL.